This passage covers 12 T cell receptor beta chains from one sample sequenced in a study of cytomegalovirus exposure and HLA in healthy donors. The table came from immunoSEQ multiplex PCR; TCRdb's copy has only in-frame clones and leaves some out. The data hold roughly 350,000 clones, with more than 80% observed a single time. Sequenced material: PBMCs. The receptors stem from a woman aged 18-29 years in good health and CMV-seronegative.

V usage is TRBV11-2 and J usage is TRBJ2-3, with 9 nucleotides matching TRBD1. The CDR3 contains 14 residues. J lost 2 bases, V lost 6 bases, and 3 bases had no gene match. Germline values: CDR1 SGHAT, CDR2 FQNNGV. The CDR3 bases are TGTGCCAGCAGGGACAGGGGACTCACAGATACGCAGTATTTT. Its protein is CASRDRGLTDTQYF.

The V gene is TRBV11-2, the J gene TRBJ1-4, with D uncertain. CDR3 length: 15 residues. Germline CDR1 reads SGHAT; CDR2 reads FQNNGV. V was trimmed by 1 base and J by 5 bases, leaving 11 bases between them. The CDR3 DNA follows: TGTGCCAGCAGCTTAGTATTTGGTAGAAATGAAAAACTGTTTTTT. The encoded protein is CASSLVFGRNEKLFF.

The CDR3 here is CASSLGSAGGLTDTQYF. CDR3 bases: TGTGCCAGCAGCTTAGGGTCAGCGGGAGGGCTCACAGATACGCAGTATTTT. The chain is built from TRBV7-7 and TRBJ2-3; 10 nucleotides align to TRBD2. The CDR3 spans 17 residues. CDR1 and CDR2 (germline): SSHAT, FNYEAQ (reference sequence). The J segment lost 2 bases and the V segment lost 1 base, leaving 6 bases of the junction unmatched. Supplemented by reference TRBV7-7 and TRBJ2-3, the full variable domain reads GAGVSQSPRYKVTKRGQDVTLRCDPISSHATLYWYQQALGQGPEFLTYFNYEAQPDKSGLPSDRFSAERPEGSISTLTIQRTEQRDSAMYRCASSLGSAGGLTDTQYFGPGTRLTVL.

J is TRBJ2-5 and V is TRBV7-6; 7 nucleotides agree with TRBD2. V lost 4 bases and J lost 5; bases outside the gene matches: 10. CDR1 SGHVS and CDR2 FNYEAQ come from the germline V gene. The CDR3 loop spans 15 amino acids. The DNA of the CDR3 is TGTGCCAGCAGCTCTTTCGCTGGGAGGGTTGAGACCCAGTACTTC. Its protein product is CASSSFAGRVETQYF.

This chain joins TRBV7-2 and TRBJ2-5, with D possibly matching TRBD1 (6 bases). The ends were cut back, 5 bases at V and 3 bases at J, with 10 bases in the middle. In germline, CDR1 is SGHTA, CDR2 FQGNSA. This CDR3 is 13 amino acids long. The CDR3 spells CASSTRTEETQYF. In DNA form, the CDR3 reads TGTGCCAGCAGCACTCGGACAGAAGAGACCCAGTACTTC.

The chain's CDR3 is CASSQLPFTSGSDTQYF. Written as DNA, the CDR3 is TGCGCCAGCAGCCAACTCCCCTTCACTAGCGGGAGTGATACCCAGTACTTC. This sequence joins TRBV4-1 and TRBJ2-5, with 11 bases lining up with TRBD2. Germline V gene data show CDR1 as MGHRA and CDR2 as YSYEKL. The junction had 13 bases not matched to a gene; V was cut back by 2 bases and J by 8 bases. CDR3 size: 17 residues.

The chain employs TRBV6-1 and TRBJ2-1; D possibly corresponds to TRBD2 (5 bases). The V end was cut by 1 base, the J end by 15 bases, with 16 bases between. Germline CDR1 MNHNS, CDR2 SASEGT. The CDR3 contains 13 residues. The DNA for the CDR3 is TGTGCCAGCAGTGAAGTAGGACTCCCCGGTGCGTTCTTC. It translates to CASSEVGLPGAFF.

This chain joins TRBV28 and TRBJ1-2; maybe TRBD1 (5 bases). V shed 10 bases and J shed 1 base, with 16 bases lying between them. CDR1 and CDR2 from the germline V gene are MDHEN and SYDVKM. This CDR3 comprises 14 residues. CDR3 sequence: CAISTGSDNYGYTF. In DNA form, the CDR3 reads TGTGCCATCTCAACAGGATCCGATAACTATGGCTACACCTTC.

This chain connects TRBV5-4 to TRBJ2-7, with 9 bases that match TRBD2. The CDR3 is 16 residues long. The V segment lost 0 bases and the J segment 3 bases; nucleotides outside the gene matches: 7. Germline CDR1 reads SGHNT; CDR2 reads YYREEE (reference sequence). The CDR3 reads CASSLGGLAAHYEQYF. Here the CDR3 DNA reads TGTGCCAGCAGCTTGGGGGGACTAGCCGCTCACTACGAGCAGTACTTC.

V gene TRBV10-3 combines with J gene TRBJ1-2, with 11 nucleotides matching TRBD1. V was pared by 6 bases and J by 8 bases, with 5 bases of the junction left unmatched. CDR1 is ENHRY and CDR2 is SYGVKD in the germline V gene. This CDR3 contains 13 residues. The CDR3 DNA sequence: TGTGCCATCAGCGGACAGGGGGCGAGAGGCTACACCTTC. It yields the protein CAISGQGARGYTF.

This clone has only one observation. The gene calls are TRBV9 and TRBJ2-4, with 8 bases matching TRBD2. The CDR3 sequence is 15 residues long. V was pared by 0 bases and J by 8 bases, with 7 bases of the junction left unmatched. Germline CDR1 and CDR2: SGDLS and YYNGEE. CDR3 DNA sequence: TGTGCCAGCAGCGTAGCTACTGGGACTAGAGACATTCAGTACTTC. This gives the protein CASSVATGTRDIQYF. Based on the CDR3 plus reference TRBV9 and TRBJ2-4, the full variable domain is DSGVTQTPKHLITATGQRVTLRCSPRSGDLSVYWYQQSLDQGLQFLIQYYNGEERAKGNILERFSAQQFPDLHSELNLSSLELGDSALYFCASSVATGTRDIQYFGAGTRLSVL.

This chain joins TRBV28 and TRBJ2-7; TRBD2 matches at 13 bases. The germline V gene encodes CDR1 MDHEN and CDR2 SYDVKM. The CDR3 covers 19 residues. The V gene end was trimmed by 3 bases and the J gene end by 0 bases; junction bases not matched to a gene: 11. CDR3 sequence reads: CASSFSIGTSGTSSYEQYF. The CDR3 nucleotides are TGTGCCAGCAGTTTTTCGATCGGGACTAGCGGGACGAGCTCCTACGAGCAGTACTTC.